The 17 T cell receptor beta chains below all came from one sample that was sequenced in a study of cytotoxic CD8 clonotypes in ibrutinib-treated CLL. Sequenced by immunoSEQ multiplex PCR; TCRdb stores in-frame clones only, minus some. The table records about 330,000 clones, roughly 67% of them present only once. The material sequenced was PBMCs, taken after 36 months of ibrutinib treatment. Receptor source: a human donor with chronic lymphocytic leukemia.

The CDR3 nucleotides are TGTGCCAGCAGCTTGCAGGGGGATCACTATGGCTACACCTTC. Protein sequence: CASSLQGDHYGYTF. The V and J genes are TRBV5-6 and TRBJ1-2; 7 nucleotides line up with TRBD1. CDR1 is SGHDT and CDR2 is YYEEEE in the germline V gene. This CDR3 is 14 amino acids long. J lost 3 bases, V lost 1 base, and 3 bases had no gene match.

This chain links TRBV6-5 with TRBJ2-7, with 8 bases identical to TRBD2. Per the germline V gene, CDR1 is MNHEY and CDR2 is SVGAGI. V dropped 1 base and J dropped 2; count of bases not matched to a gene: 4. The CDR3 consists of 15 residues. The DNA of the CDR3 is TGTGCCAGCAGTTACTTCGGCGGGGGGACCTACGAGCAGTACTTC. Protein: CASSYFGGGTYEQYF.

The V and J genes are TRBV10-3 and TRBJ2-6; 9 bases line up with TRBD1. This CDR3 has 20 residues. J gave up 0 bases and V 1 base, and 10 bases lay outside the gene matches. Germline V gives CDR1 ENHRY, CDR2 SYGVKD. This CDR3 is CAISEYTGQGRYSGANVLTF. DNA of the CDR3: TGTGCCATCAGTGAGTATACCGGACAGGGGCGATACTCTGGGGCCAACGTCCTGACTTTC.

The chain has TRBV7-2 and TRBJ1-2; TRBD1 is a possible D gene (5 bases). V lost 5 bases and J 0 bases, leaving 13 bases between the germline ends. Germline V gene data show CDR1 as SGHTA and CDR2 as FQGNSA. The CDR3 is made up of 15 amino acids. CDR3 coding DNA: TGTGCCAGCAGCATCCTGACAGAAGCTAACTATGGCTACACCTTC. This codes for CASSILTEANYGYTF.

V and J are TRBV18 and TRBJ2-1; D is ambiguous. This CDR3 is 13 amino acids long. Germline V gene data show CDR1 as KGHSH and CDR2 as LQKENI. V lost 6 bases, J lost 4 bases, and 10 bases lay in between. The CDR3 sequence is CASSLGTYNEQFF. As DNA, the CDR3 is TGTGCCAGCTCGTTGGGCACGTACAATGAGCAGTTCTTC.

V is TRBV10-3 and J is TRBJ1-4, with 7 bases identical to TRBD1. The ends lost 6 bases at V and 0 bases at J; junction bases unmatched: 7. The CDR3 has 16 residues. Germline V CDR1 and CDR2: ENHRY, SYGVKD. This CDR3 is CAIRPGQIATNEKLFF. The CDR3 DNA is TGTGCCATCAGACCGGGACAGATAGCAACTAATGAAAAACTGTTTTTT.

This sequence joins TRBV7-2 and TRBJ1-1; unclear D gene. This CDR3 is 14 amino acids long. Germline-derived CDR1 and CDR2 are SGHTA and FQGNSA. V gave up 5 bases and J gave up 3 bases, with 13 bases separating them. In DNA, the CDR3 is TGTGCCAGCAGCCGAAGTGGGCGAGACACTGAAGCTTTCTTT. This sequence encodes CASSRSGRDTEAFF.

The chain employs TRBV18 and TRBJ2-3, with D unclear. Trimming cost V 4 bases and J 0 bases, with 5 bases left between them. Germline V lookup: CDR1 KGHSH, CDR2 LQKENI. The CDR3 runs 13 residues. The CDR3: CASSRRSTDTQYF. DNA of the CDR3: TGTGCCAGCTCACGGCGTAGCACAGATACGCAGTATTTT.

This clone was seen a handful of times. V is TRBV7-2 and J is TRBJ2-4; 7 bases align to TRBD2. The V gene's germline CDR1 is SGHTA and CDR2 FQGNSA. The CDR3 sequence is 16 residues long. With V trimmed by 5 bases and J by 0 bases, 7 bases remained unmatched. The CDR3 region is CASSPSGVEAKNIQYF. Written as DNA, the CDR3 is TGTGCCAGCAGCCCGAGCGGGGTGGAAGCCAAAAACATTCAGTACTTC.

J is TRBJ2-3 and V is TRBV5-1, with 9 bases fitting TRBD1. The germline V gene encodes CDR1 SGHRS and CDR2 YFSETQ. There are 17 residues in the CDR3. V shed 4 bases, J shed 6 bases, and the junction held 15 bases outside the gene matches. The DNA for the CDR3 is TGCGCCAGCAGCCCTATGGGCCTCGGGACAGGGTTCGATACGCAGTATTTT. Protein product: CASSPMGLGTGFDTQYF.

This clone appeared once. The V gene is TRBV9, the J gene TRBJ2-1; 9 positions match TRBD2. The CDR3 has 13 residues. V gave up 4 bases and J gave up 7 bases; unmatched junction bases: 3. Per the germline V gene, CDR1 is SGDLS and CDR2 is YYNGEE. DNA of the CDR3: TGTGCCAGCAGCTTTAGCGGGAGAAATGAGCAGTTCTTC. It encodes CASSFSGRNEQFF. The full variable domain, with the rest looked up from reference TRBV9 and TRBJ2-1, is DSGVTQTPKHLITATGQRVTLRCSPRSGDLSVYWYQQSLDQGLQFLIQYYNGEERAKGNILERFSAQQFPDLHSELNLSSLELGDSALYFCASSFSGRNEQFFGPGTRLTVL.

In nucleotides, the CDR3 is TGTGCCAGCAGTTTATGGGGACCAAGCTCCTACAATGAGCAGTTCTTC. Amino acid sequence: CASSLWGPSSYNEQFF. This sequence joins TRBV27 and TRBJ2-1; D is tentatively TRBD1 or TRBD2 (5 bases each). From germline, CDR1 is MNHEY and CDR2 SMNVEV (reference sequence). This CDR3 is built from 16 residues. V was pared by 1 base and J by 0 bases, with 10 bases between.

This chain uses TRBV19 with TRBJ1-2, with D tentatively TRBD1 (6 bases). The ends were cut back, 5 bases at V and 6 bases at J, with 19 bases in the middle. Germline V gene sequence: CDR1 LNHDA, CDR2 SQIVND (reference sequence). CDR3 length: 15 residues. In DNA form, the CDR3 reads TGTGCCAGTAGTCCGGACAGTTTTTACCTAGATGGCTACACCTTC. As protein: CASSPDSFYLDGYTF. The entire variable domain, with the rest obtained from reference TRBV19 and TRBJ1-2, is as follows: DGGITQSPKYLFRKEGQNVTLSCEQNLNHDAMYWYRQDPGQGLRLIYYSQIVNDFQKGDIAEGYSVSREKKESFPLTVTSAQKNPTAFYLCASSPDSFYLDGYTFGSGTRLTVV.

This rearrangement joins TRBV4-1 to TRBJ1-1; weak D call: TRBD1 (6 bases). This CDR3 is built from 17 residues. Trimming removed 4 bases from V and 3 bases from J, with 21 bases in between. In germline, CDR1 is MGHRA, CDR2 YSYEKL. In nucleotides, the CDR3 is TGCGCCAGCAGCCTCCAGAGACCCCAGGGGCCGGACACTGAAGCTTTCTTT. It encodes CASSLQRPQGPDTEAFF.

The chain is built from TRBV11-3 and TRBJ2-1, with a weak D call TRBD2 (5 bases). The germline CDR1 and CDR2 sequences are SGHNT and YENEEA. This CDR3 spans 13 amino acids. V lost 4 bases and J lost 9, with 13 bases in between. CDR3 region: CASSSGLATEQFF. The DNA of the CDR3 is TGTGCCAGCAGCTCGGGTCTAGCAACTGAGCAGTTCTTC.

This clone has a handful of counts. The V gene is TRBV7-7, the J gene TRBJ2-1, with a weak D call TRBD2 (5 bases). Trimming removed 0 bases from V and 7 bases from J, with 7 bases in between. There are 13 residues in the CDR3. Germline assignment: CDR1 SSHAT and CDR2 FNYEAQ (reference sequence). Here the CDR3 DNA reads TGTGCCAGCAGCTTAGCGGGCGGGAATGAGCAGTTCTTC. Amino acid sequence: CASSLAGGNEQFF.

The chain carries TRBV7-3 and TRBJ2-1; the match to TRBD2 covers 9 bases. V lost 4 bases and J lost 9; bases outside the gene matches: 7. The CDR3 is made up of 14 amino acids. The V gene's germline CDR1 is SGHTA and CDR2 FQGTGA. The CDR3 is CASSSRGLAAEQFF. CDR3 in DNA: TGTGCCAGCAGCTCAAGGGGACTAGCAGCTGAGCAGTTCTTC. Full variable domain (rest looked up from reference TRBV7-3 and TRBJ2-1): GAGVSQTPSNKVTEKGKYVELRCDPISGHTALYWYRQSLGQGPEFLIYFQGTGAADDSGLPNDRFFAVRPEGSVSTLKIQRTERGDSAVYLCASSSRGLAAEQFFGPGTRLTVL.